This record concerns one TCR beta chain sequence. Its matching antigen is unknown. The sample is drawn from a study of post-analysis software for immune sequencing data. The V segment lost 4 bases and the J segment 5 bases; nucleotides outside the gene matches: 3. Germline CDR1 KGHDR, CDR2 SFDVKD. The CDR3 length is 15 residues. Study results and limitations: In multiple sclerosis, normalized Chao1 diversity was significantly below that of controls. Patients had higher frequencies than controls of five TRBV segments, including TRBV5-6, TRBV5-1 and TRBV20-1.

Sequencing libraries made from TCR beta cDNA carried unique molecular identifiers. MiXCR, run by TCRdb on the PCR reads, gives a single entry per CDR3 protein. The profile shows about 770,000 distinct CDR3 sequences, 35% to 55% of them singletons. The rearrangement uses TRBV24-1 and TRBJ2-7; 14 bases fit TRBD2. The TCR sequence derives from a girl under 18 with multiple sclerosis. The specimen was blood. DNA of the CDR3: TGTGCCACCAGTGAGGGGACTAGCGGGAGAAACGAGCAGTACTTC. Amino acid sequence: CATSEGTSGRNEQYF.